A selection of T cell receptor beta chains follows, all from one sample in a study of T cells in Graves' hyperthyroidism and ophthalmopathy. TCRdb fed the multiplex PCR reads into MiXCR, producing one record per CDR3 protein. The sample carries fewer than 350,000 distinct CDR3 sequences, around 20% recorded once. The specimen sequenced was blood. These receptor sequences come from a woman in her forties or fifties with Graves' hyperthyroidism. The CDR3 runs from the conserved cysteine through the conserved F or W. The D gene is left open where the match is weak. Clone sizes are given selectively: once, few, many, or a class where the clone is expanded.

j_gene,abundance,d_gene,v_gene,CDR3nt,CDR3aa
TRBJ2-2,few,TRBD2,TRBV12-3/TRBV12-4,TGTGCCAGCAGTTTACTAGCGGGGGTCGTAGGCACCGGGGAGCTGTTTTTT,CASSLLAGVVGTGELFF
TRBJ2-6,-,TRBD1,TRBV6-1,TGTGCCAGCAGTGAAGTAGAGGACAGGGCTGGGGCCAACGTCCTGACTTTC,CASSEVEDRAGANVLTF
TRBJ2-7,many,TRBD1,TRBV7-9,TGTGCCAGCAGGGTGACAGGGGGCGCATACGAGCAGTACTTC,CASRVTGGAYEQYF
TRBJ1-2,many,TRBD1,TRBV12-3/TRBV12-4,TGTGCCAGCAAAATTACCGGGACAGTTGGTAGCTACACCTTC,CASKITGTVGSYTF
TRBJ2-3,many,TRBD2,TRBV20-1,TGCAGTGCTAGAGATGCCCTATTGGCGGGAGGGCGAACAGATACGCAGTATTTT,CSARDALLAGGRTDTQYF
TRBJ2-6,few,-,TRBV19,TGTGCCAGTAGTAAAGCCCTGACAGTCTCTGGGGCCAACGTCCTGACTTTC,CASSKALTVSGANVLTF
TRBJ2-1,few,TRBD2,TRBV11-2,TGTGCCAGCAGCCCGACCGTCGGACTAGCGGGAGGTCCAAGGGATGAGCAGTTCTTC,CASSPTVGLAGGPRDEQFF
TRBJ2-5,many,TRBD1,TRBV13,TGTGCCAGCAGTTACCGGGACAGCTATAGGGAGACCCAGTACTTC,CASSYRDSYRETQYF
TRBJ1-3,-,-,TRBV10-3,TGTGCCATCAGTGACAGGGGAAACACCATATATTTT,CAISDRGNTIYF
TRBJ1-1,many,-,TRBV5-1,TGCGCCAGCAGCTTGGAATCTGGGGGCTACACTGAAGCTTTCTTT,CASSLESGGYTEAFF
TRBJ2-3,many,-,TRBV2,TGTGCCAGCAGTGCCCTAGGAACAGATACGCAGTATTTT,CASSALGTDTQYF
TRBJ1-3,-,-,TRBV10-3,TGTGCCAACCGTGACTCGAGCTCTGGAAACACCATATATTTT,CANRDSSSGNTIYF
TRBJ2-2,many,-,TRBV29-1,TGCAGCGTTGGAGGGTCCGGGGAGCTGTTTTTT,CSVGGSGELFF
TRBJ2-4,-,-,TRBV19,TGTGCCAGTAGTATGGTCAACATTCAGTACTTC,CASSMVNIQYF
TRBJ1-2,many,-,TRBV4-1,TGCGCCAGCAGCCAATTCTTTGCCCAAAACTATGGCTACACCTTC,CASSQFFAQNYGYTF
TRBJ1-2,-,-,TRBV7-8,TGTGCCAGCAGCTTAGCTTTTACAAGCCAAGTCCATGGCTACACCTTC,CASSLAFTSQVHGYTF
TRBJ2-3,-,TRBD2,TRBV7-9,TGTGCCAGCAGCTTAGGGGGGACTAGCCCAGATACGCAGTATTTT,CASSLGGTSPDTQYF
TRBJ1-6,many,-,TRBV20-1,TGCAGTGCTAGTCGTCCGAGCTCCTATAATTCACCCCTCCACTTT,CSASRPSSYNSPLHF
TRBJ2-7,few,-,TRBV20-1,TGCAGTGCTAGAGGTGCAGGGGGACTCTACGAGCAGTACTTC,CSARGAGGLYEQYF
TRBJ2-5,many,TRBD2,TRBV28,TGTGCCAGCAGTCTAAGCCCTAGCGGTAAAGAGACCCAGTACTTC,CASSLSPSGKETQYF
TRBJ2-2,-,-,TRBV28,TGTGCCAGCACCCTCTTGGGGGAGACCGCCCCCGGGGAGCTGTTTTTT,CASTLLGETAPGELFF
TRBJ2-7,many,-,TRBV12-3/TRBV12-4,TGTGCCAGCAGCTTCTACGCTGAGCAGTACTTC,CASSFYAEQYF
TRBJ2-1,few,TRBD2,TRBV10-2,TGCGCCAGCCTACGGGGGGTGAATGAGCAGTTCTTC,CASLRGVNEQFF
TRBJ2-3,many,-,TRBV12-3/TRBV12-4,TGTGCCAGCAGCCGCCCCACAGATACGCAGTATTTT,CASSRPTDTQYF
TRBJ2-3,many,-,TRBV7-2,TGTGCCAGCAGCCCTTCGGGGCAGACGCAGTATTTT,CASSPSGQTQYF
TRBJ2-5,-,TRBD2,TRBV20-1,TGCAGTGCTAGAGAAAGCGGGAGACCCCAAGAGACCCAGTACTTC,CSARESGRPQETQYF
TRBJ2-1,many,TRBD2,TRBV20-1,TGCAGTGCTAGAGAGAGCGGGAGGTCCTACAATGAGCAGTTCTTC,CSARESGRSYNEQFF
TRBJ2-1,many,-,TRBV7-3,TGTGCCAGCAGCCCCCCTAAGGGGGGTGACAATGAGCAGTTCTTC,CASSPPKGGDNEQFF